The source of this TCR beta chain is a study of T cell repertoires in cytomegalovirus infection. Study-level information: Indications of both CMV infection and matching HLA type were provided by public TCR beta signatures. Study-level points and caveats: The ex vivo response was dominated by HLA-C-restricted CMV-specific TCR beta clonotypes. Using cumulative public TCR beta family frequency, the authors identified those who carried CMV together with the relevant HLA.

This clonotype occurred many times. What it binds is not known. TCRdb called the reads again in MiXCR, with one record for every CDR3 protein. Of about 450,000 distinct CDR3 sequences listed, roughly 30% are singletons. Trimming cost V 3 bases and J 2 bases; bases outside gene matches: 1. Germline CDR1 is SGHVS and CDR2 is FNYEAQ. The CDR3 is made up of 14 amino acids. Specimen: PBMCs. The chain uses TRBV7-6 and TRBJ2-5; 9 bases agree with TRBD2. This sequence originates from a human donor in good health (CMV status not recorded). Some clones in this sample may be carry-over from other donors' samples. CDR3 in amino acids: CASSFTSGQETQYF. The CDR3, as DNA: TGTGCCAGCAGCTTCACTAGCGGGCAAGAGACCCAGTACTTC.